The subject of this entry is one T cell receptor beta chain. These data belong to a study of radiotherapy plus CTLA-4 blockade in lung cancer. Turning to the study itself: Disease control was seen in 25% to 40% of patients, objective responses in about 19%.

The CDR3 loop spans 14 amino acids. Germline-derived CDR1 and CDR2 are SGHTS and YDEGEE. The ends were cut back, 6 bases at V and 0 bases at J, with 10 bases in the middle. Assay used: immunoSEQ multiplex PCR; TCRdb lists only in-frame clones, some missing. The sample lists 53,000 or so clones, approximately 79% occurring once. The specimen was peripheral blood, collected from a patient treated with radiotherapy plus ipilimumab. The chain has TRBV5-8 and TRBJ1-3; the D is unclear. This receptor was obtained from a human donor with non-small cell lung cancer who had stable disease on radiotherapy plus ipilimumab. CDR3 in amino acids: CASTPGYSGNTIYF. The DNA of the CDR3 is TGTGCCAGCACCCCGGGCTACTCTGGAAACACCATATATTTT.